This T cell receptor (beta chain) emerged from a study of blood T cell repertoires in COVID-19. Background on the study: COVID-19 samples collected from the United States, Italy and Spain covered acute and convalescent phases. PBMCs, B-cell-depleted T cells, or T cells provided the cDNA or gDNA that made up the material.

V gave up 1 base and J gave up 2 bases, with 12 bases separating them. In germline, CDR1 is SGHDT, CDR2 YYEEEE. This CDR3 comprises 16 residues. Cohort assignment relied on participant-reported clinical history. Recovery among Cohort 3 donors was established by two negative PCRs, clearance, or symptom resolution. Profiling relied on immunoSEQ multiplex PCR, and the TCRdb table lists in-frame clones only, not all of them. The sample yields about 460,000 clones, roughly nine tenths seen once. The gene calls are TRBV5-6 and TRBJ2-2, with D tentatively TRBD1 (5 bases). What was sequenced was PBMCs or T cells enriched from blood (not recorded which). The sequence derives from an older woman who had recovered from COVID-19. This chain's CDR3 is CASSLNRRVNTGELFF. CDR3 sequence (DNA): TGTGCCAGCAGCTTGAATCGCAGGGTTAACACCGGGGAGCTGTTTTTT.